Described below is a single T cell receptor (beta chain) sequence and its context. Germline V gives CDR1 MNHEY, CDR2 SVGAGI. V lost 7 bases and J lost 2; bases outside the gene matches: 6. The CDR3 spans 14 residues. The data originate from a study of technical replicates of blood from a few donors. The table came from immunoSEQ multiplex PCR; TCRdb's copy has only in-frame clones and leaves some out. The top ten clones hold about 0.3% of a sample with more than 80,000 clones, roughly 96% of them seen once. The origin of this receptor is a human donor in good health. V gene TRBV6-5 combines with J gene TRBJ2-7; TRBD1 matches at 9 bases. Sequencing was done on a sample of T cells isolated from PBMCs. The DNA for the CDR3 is TGTGCCAGCAAGATGGGACAGGGTACCTACGAGCAGTACTTC. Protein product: CASKMGQGTYEQYF.